The clone carrying this TCR beta chain has a count of ten or more. One end of the junction fails to match germline, which may point to a read error. TCRdb re-derived calls from the RACE reads in MiXCR, one entry per CDR3 protein. In the table there are about 35,000 distinct CDR3 sequences, around 6.8% of which are singletons. The sample belongs to a study of human T cells and chemical hapten exposure. Study summary: On the upper back, patch tests were applied with 0.01% DPC and read at 6 days.

The CDR3 consists of 13 residues. CDR1 is SSHAT and CDR2 is FNYEAQ in the germline V gene (reference sequence). The time point was: patch test 1, 2 weeks after DPC sensitization. Sample treatment: therapeutic diphenylcyclopropenone sensitization with weekly scalp DPC. Unfractionated whole blood served as the source for total RNA extraction. The chain combines TRBV7-7 with TRBJ2-1, with unresolved D. The TCR sequence derives from a woman aged 25 to 39 with alopecia areata. Some clones in this sample may be carry-over from other donors' samples. Material: whole blood, obtained in connection with sensitization to the hapten diphenylcyclopropenone (DPC). This CDR3 reads CASSLNPGNEQFF. The CDR3, as DNA: TGTGCTAGCAGCTTAAACCCTGGCAATGAGCAGTTCTTC.